This T cell receptor beta chain originates from a study of cytomegalovirus exposure and HLA in healthy donors. This PCR relied on a set of 60 Vbeta primers and 13 Jbeta primers. Produced via immunoSEQ multiplex PCR; TCRdb's table is partial and in-frame only. The table has tens of thousands of clones, 70% to 80% seen once. This clone was counted only a few times. This TCR came from a man in his forties or fifties in good health and CMV-seronegative. The sequencing input was PBMCs.

The CDR3, as DNA: TGTGCCAGCAGCACCAGACAGGTCTCCACAGATACGCAGTATTTT. Translation: CASSTRQVSTDTQYF. The chain employs TRBV7-8 and TRBJ2-3, with D perhaps TRBD1 (6 bases). Per the germline V gene, CDR1 is SGHVS and CDR2 is FQNEAQ. CDR3 length: 15 residues. V was clipped by 5 bases and J by 2 bases, with 14 bases between them.